These 23 T cell receptor beta chains were all obtained from the same sample, sequenced in a study of CD8+CD57+ T cells in acquired aplastic anemia. Profiling that covered TCR beta VDJ and CDR3 relied on genomic DNA as its template. A single record per CDR3 protein comes from TCRdb applying MiXCR to the reads. Of under 200,000 distinct CDR3 sequences listed, 50% to 75% are singletons. Sequencing input: sorted CD4+, CD8+, or CD8+CD57+ T cells (not recorded which) from PBMCs. The receptors originated from a human donor with severe aplastic anemia or a healthy control (not recorded which).

On this clonotype itself: A much bigger clone sits one base away, suggesting this may be a read error. This chain uses TRBV14 with TRBJ2-1, with unresolved D. The germline V gene has CDR1 SGHDN and CDR2 FVKESK. The CDR3 covers 14 residues. The CDR3 here is CVSSQEVQYNEQFF. For the CDR3, the DNA is TGTGTCAGCAGCCAAGAGGTACAGTACAATGAGCAGTTCTTC.

Details on this clonotype: The junction departs from the called germline gene at one end, perhaps through a read error. The rearrangement joins TRBV20-1 to TRBJ1-6, with a tentative D call TRBD1 (5 bases). CDR1 and CDR2 from the germline V gene are DFQATT and SNEGSKA (reference sequence). This CDR3 spans 13 amino acids. The CDR3: CSASNLVDGTRDF. CDR3 in DNA: TGTAGTGCTAGTAATCTCGTGGACGGGACGAGAGACTTT.

The genes are TRBV24-1 and TRBJ2-3; TRBD2 matches 8 bases. The CDR3 covers 17 residues. Germline CDR1 KGHDR, CDR2 SFDVKD. Germline trimming cut 5 bases from V and 4 bases from J; bases unmatched to any gene: 13. The CDR3 spells CATSGPIAGKAPDTQYF. CDR3 nucleotide sequence: TGTGCCACCAGTGGACCAATAGCGGGGAAGGCCCCAGATACGCAGTATTTT.

The chain uses TRBV29-1 and TRBJ1-4; 10 bases line up with TRBD1. V lost 7 bases and J lost 6; bases outside the gene matches: 5. The length of the CDR3 is 13 residues. Looked up from germline, CDR1 is SQVTM and CDR2 is ANQGSEA. CDR3 loop: CSDSGQGYEKLFF. In DNA form, the CDR3 reads TGCAGCGACTCGGGACAGGGGTATGAAAAACTGTTTTTT. Complete variable domain (other parts from reference TRBV29-1 and TRBJ1-4): SAVISQKPSRDICQRGTSLTIQCQVDSQVTMMFWYRQQPGQSLTLIATANQGSEATYESGFVIDKFPISRPNLTFSTLTVSNMSPEDSSIYLCSDSGQGYEKLFFGSGTQLSVL.

V gene TRBV10-3 combines with J gene TRBJ2-5; D is undetermined. Between the trimmed V and J ends, which lost 0 bases and 2 bases, there was a span of 13 bases. CDR3 length: 16 residues. Germline assignment: CDR1 ENHRY and CDR2 SYGVKD. CDR3 sequence reads: CAISESRLVAQETQYF. CDR3 DNA: TGTGCCATCAGTGAGTCGAGGCTAGTTGCGCAAGAGACCCAGTACTTC.

The genes are TRBV12-3 or TRBV12-4 and TRBJ2-5, with D tentatively TRBD1 or TRBD2 (7 bases each). This CDR3 comprises 14 residues. Trimming took off 6 bases at V and 9 bases at J, with 20 bases between the two ends. Here the CDR3 reads CASSQGEGGRAQYF. The DNA of the CDR3 is TGTGCCAGCAGCCAGGGGGAGGGGGGTCGGGCCCAGTACTTC.

CDR3 residues: CASRKTGLTQPDTQYF. CDR3 DNA: TGTGCCAGCAGGAAGACAGGGCTAACTCAGCCAGATACGCAGTATTTT. V gene TRBV2 combines with J gene TRBJ2-3; 7 nucleotides line up with TRBD1. The CDR3 consists of 16 residues. The V and J ends lost 6 bases and 4 bases, in that order; junction bases with no gene match: 13. The germline gives CDR1 SNHLY, CDR2 FYNNEI.

V and J are TRBV20-1 and TRBJ2-7; D not certain. Germline assignment: CDR1 DFQATT and CDR2 SNEGSKA (reference sequence). V was pared by 5 bases and J by 5 bases, with 16 bases between. CDR3 length: 13 residues. CDR3 in amino acids: CSAAGRYPNEQYF. The CDR3 DNA sequence: TGCAGTGCTGCCGGTAGATATCCTAACGAGCAGTACTTC.

This clonotype was recorded once. V gene TRBV5-6 combines with J gene TRBJ1-6; 11 positions agree with TRBD1. V gave up 0 bases and J gave up 8 bases; unmatched junction bases: 1. The CDR3 covers 15 residues. The germline gives CDR1 SGHDT, CDR2 YYEEEE. The CDR3: CASSLEGQGDSPLHF. The CDR3, as DNA: TGTGCCAGCAGCTTGGAGGGACAGGGGGATTCACCCCTCCACTTT.

V gene TRBV7-2 combines with J gene TRBJ2-7; D uncertain. The CDR3 totals 16 residues. Germline V gene sequence: CDR1 SGHTA, CDR2 FQGNSA. Trimming pared 2 bases from V and 2 bases from J, leaving 16 bases between. CDR3 DNA sequence: TGTGCCAGCAGCTTAAGCTCGCGGATCTCGACCTACGAGCAGTACTTC. Its translation: CASSLSSRISTYEQYF.

V usage is TRBV6-6 and J usage is TRBJ2-1; possibly TRBD1 for D (5 bases). V was shortened by 7 bases and J by 8 bases, with 12 bases between the two germline ends. This CDR3 comprises 12 residues. Germline lookup yields CDR1 MNHNY and CDR2 SVGAGI (reference sequence). CDR3 nucleotides: TGTGCCAGCATTAAGGGGCAGGATGAGCAGTTCTTC. This codes for CASIKGQDEQFF.

The chain couples TRBV6-6 to TRBJ1-6; TRBD1 is a possible D gene (5 bases). CDR1 and CDR2 (germline): MNHNY, SVGAGI (reference sequence). The CDR3 is 14 amino acids. Trimming cost V 7 bases and J 6 bases, with 13 bases left between them. In nucleotides, the CDR3 is TGTGCCAGCACCAGCGGGGCTTCTAATTCACCCCTCCACTTT. Its protein is CASTSGASNSPLHF.

This clonotype occurred once. V and J are TRBV24-1 and TRBJ2-7, with 8 positions matching TRBD1. The CDR3 runs 14 residues. J was trimmed by 2 bases and V by 7 bases; bases with no gene match: 6. Looked up from germline, CDR1 is KGHDR and CDR2 is SFDVKD. The CDR3 bases are TGTGCCACCAGCCCGGGACAGGACCCCTACGAGCAGTACTTC. This encodes CATSPGQDPYEQYF.

This clonotype was found a few times. V gene TRBV7-2 combines with J gene TRBJ2-7, with 7 bases identical to TRBD2. This CDR3 has 15 amino acids. The germline CDR1 and CDR2 sequences are SGHTA and FQGNSA. J was trimmed by 3 bases and V by 5 bases; bases with no gene match: 10. Here the CDR3 DNA reads TGTGCCAGCAGCCAGACCGCGGGGGAGTACTACGAGCAGTACTTC. It encodes CASSQTAGEYYEQYF.

The sample holds many counts of this clonotype. V and J are TRBV29-1 and TRBJ2-1; D not certain. V was clipped by 3 bases and J by 5 bases, with 2 bases between them. The CDR3 sequence is 10 residues long. CDR1 is SQVTM and CDR2 is ANQGSEA in the germline V gene. The CDR3 loop reads CSVDDNEQFF. CDR3 DNA sequence: TGCAGCGTTGACGACAATGAGCAGTTCTTC.

The chain recombines TRBV20-1 with TRBJ2-3; 7 bases agree with TRBD2. V was pared by 0 bases and J by 2 bases, with 5 bases of the junction left unmatched. The CDR3 covers 15 residues. Germline values: CDR1 DFQATT, CDR2 SNEGSKA (reference sequence). CDR3 in amino acids: CSARDPSGATDTQYF. In nucleotides, the CDR3 is TGCAGTGCTAGAGATCCTAGCGGAGCCACAGATACGCAGTATTTT.

The V call is TRBV29-1, the J call TRBJ2-3; 11 nucleotides line up with TRBD1. CDR3 size: 14 residues. The V gene's germline CDR1 is SQVTM and CDR2 ANQGSEA. Germline trimming cut 2 bases from V and 9 bases from J; bases unmatched to any gene: 7. DNA for the CDR3: TGCAGCGTTGAACAAGGGACAGGGGGGTGGACGCAGTATTTT. Protein product: CSVEQGTGGWTQYF.

This chain links TRBV19 with TRBJ2-7; 8 bases agree with TRBD2. The trim removed 11 bases at V and 5 bases at J, leaving 5 bases unmatched. This CDR3 contains 11 residues. Germline loops: CDR1 LNHDA, CDR2 SQIVND (reference sequence). CDR3 region: CAWSGGHEQYF. In nucleotides, the CDR3 is TGTGCCTGGTCGGGGGGGCACGAGCAGTACTTC.

The J gene is TRBJ1-2, the V gene TRBV14; D uncertain. V gave up 2 bases and J gave up 8 bases, with 6 bases separating them. Germline assignment: CDR1 SGHDN and CDR2 FVKESK. The CDR3 runs 11 residues. CDR3 residues: CASSQLSGYTF. CDR3 sequence (DNA): TGTGCCAGCAGCCAATTAAGCGGCTACACCTTC.

The chain employs TRBV12-5 and TRBJ2-5; D unresolved. V shed 6 bases and J shed 3 bases, with 8 bases lying between them. CDR1 and CDR2 from the germline V gene are LGHNT and FRNRAP. This CDR3 is built from 12 residues. CDR3 coding DNA: TGTGCTAGTGGCTCCCGTGAAGAGACCCAGTACTTC. Residues: CASGSREETQYF.

This chain links TRBV19 with TRBJ1-6, with 9 bases identical to TRBD1. Germline V gives CDR1 LNHDA, CDR2 SQIVND (reference sequence). V lost 10 bases, J lost 6 bases, and 10 bases stayed unmatched. The CDR3 totals 15 residues. The CDR3 coding sequence is TGTGCCACAAAGGGACAGGGCCAACTTAATTCACCCCTCCACTTT. Translating it yields CATKGQGQLNSPLHF.

In this sample, this clonotype turned up a few times. The chain has TRBV10-1 and TRBJ2-3, with D perhaps TRBD1 or TRBD2 (5 bases each). The length of the CDR3 is 14 residues. V lost 2 bases, J lost 2 bases, and 8 bases lay in between. Germline CDR1 reads WNHNN; CDR2 reads SYGVQD (reference sequence). As DNA, the CDR3 is TGCGCCAGCAGTGAGGGGGGTAACACAGATACGCAGTATTTT. Translated: CASSEGGNTDTQYF.

This chain joins TRBV12-3 or TRBV12-4 and TRBJ2-1, with D unclear. The CDR3 runs to 15 residues. V lost 6 bases and J lost 3, with 15 bases in between. The CDR3 region is CASRLGNVFYNEQFF. CDR3 nucleotide sequence: TGTGCCAGCAGACTCGGCAATGTTTTCTACAATGAGCAGTTCTTC.